This T cell receptor beta chain was profiled in a study of blood T cell repertoires in COVID-19. At the level of the study: COVID-19 samples, acute and convalescent, were from the United States, Italy and Spain. The cDNA or gDNA used as material had been derived from T cells, B-cell-depleted T cells, or PBMCs.

V lost 8 bases to trimming and J lost 3 bases, with 16 bases between them. The CDR3 loop spans 14 amino acids. The germline V gene encodes CDR1 MNHEY and CDR2 SVGAGI. Source study methods: Researchers report that nucleated cell counts were estimated from reference gene primer amplification. Method: immunoSEQ multiplex PCR; TCRdb's copy keeps in-frame clones and lacks some. The V and J calls and clone size are taken from that table; D and trimming were inferred from the DNA. The table records 150,000 to 200,000 clones, 86% of them present only once. Sequencing input: peripheral blood. This receptor was taken from a man between 18 and 35 years old with acute or convalescent COVID-19. The genes are TRBV6-5 and TRBJ1-2; D is ambiguous. CDR3 region: CASVRAREDYGYTF. The CDR3 DNA follows: TGTGCCAGCGTGCGGGCCAGAGAGGACTATGGCTACACCTTC.